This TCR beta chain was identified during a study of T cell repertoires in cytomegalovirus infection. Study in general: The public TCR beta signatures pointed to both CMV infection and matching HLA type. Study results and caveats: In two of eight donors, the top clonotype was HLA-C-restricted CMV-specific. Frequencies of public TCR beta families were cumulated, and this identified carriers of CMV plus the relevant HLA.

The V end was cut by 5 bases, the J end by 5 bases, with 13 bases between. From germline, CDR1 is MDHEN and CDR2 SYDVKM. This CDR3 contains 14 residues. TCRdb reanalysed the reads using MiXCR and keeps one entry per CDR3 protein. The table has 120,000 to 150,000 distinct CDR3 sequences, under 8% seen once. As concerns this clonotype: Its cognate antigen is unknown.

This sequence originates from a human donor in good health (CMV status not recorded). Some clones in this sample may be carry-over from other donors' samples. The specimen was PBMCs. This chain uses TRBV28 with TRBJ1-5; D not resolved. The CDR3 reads CASSPRERDQPQHF. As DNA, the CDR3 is TGTGCCAGCAGTCCCCGCGAGAGGGATCAGCCCCAGCATTTT.